This entry features one TCR beta chain sequence. Its antigen is unknown. The data belong to a study of OX40 agonist ivuxolimab in advanced cancers. The overall study: Across the patients, intravenous ivuxolimab was delivered every 2 weeks at 0.01 to 10 mg/kg. Notes on the study in general: Averaging showed that CD8+ T cells had more expanded clones than CD4+ did. Low normalized T-cell clonal expansion was additionally recorded for some nonresponders. CD4+ and CD8+ blood T cells expanded clonally by week 6 at 0.1 to 3.0 mg/kg.

The V and J ends lost 3 bases and 4 bases, in that order; junction bases with no gene match: 1. The CDR3 consists of 14 residues. The germline gives CDR1 SEHNR, CDR2 FQNEAQ (reference sequence). Sequencing was performed with immunoSEQ multiplex PCR; in TCRdb, only in-frame clones are kept and a portion is missing. The data contain 55,000 to 65,000 clones, 77% of them seen just once; the ten biggest clones take up roughly 6.3%. Sequencing used CD4+ or CD8+ T cells sorted from blood, obtained in a trial of the OX40 agonist ivuxolimab. The TCR comes from an adult with an advanced solid tumor such as melanoma, head and neck, liver or kidney cancer. The genes are TRBV7-9 and TRBJ1-4; 8 nucleotides match TRBD1. The CDR3 coding sequence is TGTGCCAGCAGCTTCAGGGGGCATAATGAAAAACTGTTTTTT. Translation gives CASSFRGHNEKLFF. The full variable domain, in which reference TRBV7-9 and TRBJ1-4 provide the parts outside the CDR3, is DTGVSQNPRHKITKRGQNVTFRCDPISEHNRLYWYRQTLGQGPEFLTYFQNEAQLEKSRLLSDRFSAERPKGSFSTLEIQRTEQGDSAMYLCASSFRGHNEKLFFGSGTQLSVL.